Each of the 13 T cell receptor beta chains below was sequenced from the same sample in a study of Tregs in tolerant kidney transplant recipients. Here immunoSEQ multiplex PCR was the method, and the copy in TCRdb shows in-frame clones only, minus some. Of roughly 250,000 clones listed, roughly four fifths were seen once; the top ten hold around 0.64%. Sequencing used CD4+ T cells from blood. The receptors come from a human donor in good health.

Worth noting for this clone: In the same sample, other DNA sequences code for this CDR3. The chain is built from TRBV7-8 and TRBJ1-1; no definite D call. The CDR3 consists of 13 residues. Trimming took off 2 bases at V and 8 bases at J, with 12 bases between the two ends. In germline, CDR1 is SGHVS, CDR2 FQNEAQ. The DNA for the CDR3 is TGTGCCAGCAGCTTAAATTTGGCACAGGAAGCTTTCTTT. Translating it yields CASSLNLAQEAFF.

DNA of the CDR3: TGTGCCAGTAGTATAATGTCCCGGTCAGGGGCGGAGGAGACCCAGTACTTC. Residues: CASSIMSRSGAEETQYF. The chain employs TRBV19 and TRBJ2-5, with a weak D call TRBD1 (6 bases). The CDR3 has 17 residues. V lost 2 bases to trimming and J lost 5 bases, with 21 bases between them. CDR1 and CDR2 from the germline V gene are LNHDA and SQIVND (reference sequence).

Only a few counts were recorded for this clone. The chain recombines TRBV2 with TRBJ2-5; 7 bases are a match to TRBD1. Germline trimming cut 4 bases from V and 5 bases from J; bases unmatched to any gene: 4. Looked up from germline, CDR1 is SNHLY and CDR2 is FYNNEI. There are 13 residues in the CDR3. The CDR3: CASSGLRGETQYF. The CDR3, as DNA: TGTGCCAGCAGTGGGCTCAGGGGGGAGACCCAGTACTTC.

This clone was found once. V and J are TRBV9 and TRBJ2-1, with 7 positions matching TRBD2. Trimming at V came to 3 bases and at J to 8 bases, leaving 17 bases not matched to a gene. The germline V gene encodes CDR1 SGDLS and CDR2 YYNGEE. This CDR3 contains 17 residues. In DNA form, the CDR3 reads TGTGCCAGCAGCGCGGGGGTTGGCGGGAGTTCGTCGGATGAGCAGTTCTTC. Protein sequence: CASSAGVGGSSSDEQFF.

For this clone: Distinct nucleotide sequences in the sample also encode this CDR3. J is TRBJ1-1 and V is TRBV5-6; the match to TRBD1 covers 7 bases. V gave up 3 bases and J gave up 4 bases; unmatched junction bases: 9. Germline lookup yields CDR1 SGHDT and CDR2 YYEEEE. CDR3 length: 15 residues. This CDR3 reads CASSSDNRGFTEAFF. In DNA form, the CDR3 reads TGTGCCAGCAGCTCCGATAACAGGGGTTTCACTGAAGCTTTCTTT.

J is TRBJ1-1 and V is TRBV5-1; D is uncertain. V lost 4 bases and J lost 5, with 12 bases in between. Germline assignment: CDR1 SGHRS and CDR2 YFSETQ. The CDR3 is made up of 13 amino acids. The CDR3 sequence: CASSPDPRTEAFF. CDR3 sequence (DNA): TGCGCCAGCAGCCCGGACCCGAGGACTGAAGCTTTCTTT.

This clone was found a few times. This chain connects TRBV25-1 to TRBJ2-1, with D perhaps matching TRBD2 (6 bases). This CDR3 comprises 15 residues. Per the germline V gene, CDR1 is MGHDK and CDR2 is SYGVNS. V lost 4 bases to trimming and J lost 6 bases, with 16 bases between them. In DNA, the CDR3 is TGTGCCAGCAGTGCGCGGGGCCAAGGAGGCAATGAGCAGTTCTTC. Translation gives CASSARGQGGNEQFF.

V usage is TRBV7-6 and J usage is TRBJ2-3; 7 nucleotides align to TRBD2. There are 16 residues in the CDR3. Trimming cost V 5 bases and J 2 bases; bases outside gene matches: 10. Germline CDR1 and CDR2: SGHVS and FNYEAQ. The CDR3 loop reads CASSLRVSGPTDTQYF. The CDR3 DNA is TGTGCCAGCAGCCTCCGGGTTAGCGGGCCCACAGATACGCAGTATTTT.

The chain is built from TRBV5-1 and TRBJ2-1; either TRBD1 or TRBD2 may fit D (5 bases each). Germline V gene data show CDR1 as SGHRS and CDR2 as YFSETQ. Trimming removed 0 bases at V and 12 bases at J, with 16 bases between. This CDR3 has 14 residues. CDR3 residues: CASSLVTQGGGQFF. The CDR3 nucleotides are TGCGCCAGCAGCTTGGTGACTCAGGGCGGAGGGCAGTTCTTC.

The chain links TRBV15 to TRBJ2-4; unclear D gene. Trimming removed 0 bases at V and 6 bases at J, with 12 bases between. Germline V gives CDR1 LNHNV, CDR2 YYDKDF (reference sequence). The CDR3 contains 15 residues. In nucleotides, the CDR3 is TGTGCCACCAGCAGAGATTTCCAAATGGGAAACATTCAGTACTTC. Protein: CATSRDFQMGNIQYF.

This rearrangement joins TRBV4-1 to TRBJ1-2, with a possible D match to TRBD1 (6 bases). V lost 0 bases to trimming and J lost 4 bases, with 15 bases between them. The CDR3 has 16 amino acids. CDR1 MGHRA and CDR2 YSYEKL come from the germline V gene. CDR3 DNA sequence: TGCGCCAGCAGCCAAGAGATACAGGGATCATTCTATGGCTACACCTTC. This sequence encodes CASSQEIQGSFYGYTF.

The genes are TRBV4-2 and TRBJ1-2, with TRBD1 matching over 7 bases. Germline V gives CDR1 LGHNA, CDR2 YNFKEQ. The CDR3 consists of 16 residues. V gave up 4 bases and J gave up 8 bases; unmatched junction bases: 16. The CDR3 is CASSPQGGARDGGYTF. The CDR3 DNA is TGTGCCAGCAGCCCCCAGGGGGGGGCGAGGGATGGGGGCTACACCTTC.

The chain employs TRBV2 and TRBJ2-7; 7 bases match TRBD1. After removal of 9 bases from V and 3 bases from J, the junction contained 8 bases not matched to a gene. Per germline, CDR1 SNHLY and CDR2 FYNNEI. This CDR3 has 13 amino acids. The CDR3 sequence is CASVKGQIYEQYF. The DNA of the CDR3 is TGTGCCAGTGTAAAGGGACAGATCTACGAGCAGTACTTC.